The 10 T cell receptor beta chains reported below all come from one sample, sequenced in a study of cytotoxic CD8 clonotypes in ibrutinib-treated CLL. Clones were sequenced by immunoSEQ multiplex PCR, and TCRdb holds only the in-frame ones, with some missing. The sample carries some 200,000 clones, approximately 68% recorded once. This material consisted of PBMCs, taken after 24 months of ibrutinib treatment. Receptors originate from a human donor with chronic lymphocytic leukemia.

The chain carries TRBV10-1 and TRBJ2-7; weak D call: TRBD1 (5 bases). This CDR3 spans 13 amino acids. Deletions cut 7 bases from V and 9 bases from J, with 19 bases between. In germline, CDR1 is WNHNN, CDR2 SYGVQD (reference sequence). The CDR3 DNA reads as TGCGCCAGCATTGAACAGGCGTACTCCTGGCAGTACTTC. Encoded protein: CASIEQAYSWQYF.

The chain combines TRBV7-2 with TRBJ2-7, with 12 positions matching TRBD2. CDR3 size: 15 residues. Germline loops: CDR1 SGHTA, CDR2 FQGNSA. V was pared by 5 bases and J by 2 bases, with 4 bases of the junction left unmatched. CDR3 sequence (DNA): TGTGCCAGCAGCCCAGGACTAGCGGGGACCTACGAGCAGTACTTC. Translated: CASSPGLAGTYEQYF.

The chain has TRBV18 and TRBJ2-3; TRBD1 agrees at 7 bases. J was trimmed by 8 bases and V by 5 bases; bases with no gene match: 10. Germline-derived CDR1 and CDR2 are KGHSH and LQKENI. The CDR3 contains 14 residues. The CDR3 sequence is CASSTTGPAGTQYF. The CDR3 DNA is TGTGCCAGCTCAACGACAGGGCCCGCAGGTACGCAGTATTTT.

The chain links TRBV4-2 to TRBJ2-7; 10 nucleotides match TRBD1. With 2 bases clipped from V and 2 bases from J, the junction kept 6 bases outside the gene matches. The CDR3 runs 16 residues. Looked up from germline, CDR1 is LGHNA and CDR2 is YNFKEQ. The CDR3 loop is CASSQPQDRGTYEQYF. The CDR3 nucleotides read TGTGCCAGCAGCCAACCTCAGGACAGGGGGACCTACGAGCAGTACTTC.

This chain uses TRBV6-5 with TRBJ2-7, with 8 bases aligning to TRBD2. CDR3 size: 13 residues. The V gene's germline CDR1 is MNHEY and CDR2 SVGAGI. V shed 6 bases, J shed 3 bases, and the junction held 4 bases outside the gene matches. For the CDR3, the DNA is TGTGCCAGCAGGGGACTAGTCCACTACGAGCAGTACTTC. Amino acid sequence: CASRGLVHYEQYF.

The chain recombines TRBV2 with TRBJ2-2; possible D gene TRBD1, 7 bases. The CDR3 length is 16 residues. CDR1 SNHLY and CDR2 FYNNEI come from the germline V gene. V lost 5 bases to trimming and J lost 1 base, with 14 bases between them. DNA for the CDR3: TGTGCCAGCAGTATGTCAGGGGGACTGAACACCGGGGAGCTGTTTTTT. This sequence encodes CASSMSGGLNTGELFF.

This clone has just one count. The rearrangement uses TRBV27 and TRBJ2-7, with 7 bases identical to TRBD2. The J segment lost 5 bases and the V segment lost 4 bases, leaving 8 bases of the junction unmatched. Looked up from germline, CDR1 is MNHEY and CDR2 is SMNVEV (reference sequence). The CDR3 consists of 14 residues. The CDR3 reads CASSSRLAVHEQYF. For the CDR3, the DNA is TGTGCCAGCAGTTCCCGACTAGCCGTGCACGAGCAGTACTTC.

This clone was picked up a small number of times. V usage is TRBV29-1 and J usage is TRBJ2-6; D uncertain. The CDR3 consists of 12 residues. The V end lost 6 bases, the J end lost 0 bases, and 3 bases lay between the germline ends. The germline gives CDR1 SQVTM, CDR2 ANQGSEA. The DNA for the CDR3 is TGCAGCGTAAACTCTGGGGCCAACGTCCTGACTTTC. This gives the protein CSVNSGANVLTF.

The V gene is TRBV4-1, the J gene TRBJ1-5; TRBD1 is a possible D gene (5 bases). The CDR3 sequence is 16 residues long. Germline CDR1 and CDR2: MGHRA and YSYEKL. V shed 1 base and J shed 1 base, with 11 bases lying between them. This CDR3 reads CASSQASGWSNQPQHF. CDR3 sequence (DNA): TGCGCCAGCAGCCAAGCATCAGGGTGGAGCAATCAGCCCCAGCATTTT.

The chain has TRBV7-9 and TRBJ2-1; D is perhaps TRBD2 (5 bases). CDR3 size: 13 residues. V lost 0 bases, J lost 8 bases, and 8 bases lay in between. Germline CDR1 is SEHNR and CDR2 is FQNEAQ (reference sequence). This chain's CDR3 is CASSLAGVHEQFF. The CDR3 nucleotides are TGTGCCAGCAGCTTAGCGGGAGTTCATGAGCAGTTCTTC.